This TCR beta chain was retrieved from a study of spatial heterogeneity in lung cancer. Study-wide points: Ubiquitous expanded tumor TCRs were seen in blood more at resection than at follow-up.

A unique molecular identifier was carried by every single TCR cDNA molecule. TCRdb passed the 5' RACE reads through MiXCR, listing each CDR3 protein once. Of about 45,000 distinct CDR3 sequences in the sample, around 7% were seen once. This clonotype was counted between two and nine times. The antigen remains undetermined. Losses at the gene ends were 0 bases for V and 6 bases for J; bases not matched to a gene: 9. The germline V gene encodes CDR1 MNHEY and CDR2 SVGAGI. This CDR3 has 16 residues. Indicated time point: sample taken at primary tumor resection. The cohort: 65 to 80 early-stage, untreated non-small cell lung cancer patients. Whole RNA was taken from tumor, nontumor lung or frozen PBMC; it was then sequenced unsorted.

This receptor was obtained from a female donor with early-stage non-small cell lung cancer. The starting material was PBMCs, obtained at surgery. J is TRBJ1-1 and V is TRBV6-5; TRBD1 aligns across 8 bases. DNA for the CDR3: TGTGCCAGCAGTTACTCCCCCGGGACAGGCAAACCTGAAGCTTTCTTT. Amino acid sequence: CASSYSPGTGKPEAFF.